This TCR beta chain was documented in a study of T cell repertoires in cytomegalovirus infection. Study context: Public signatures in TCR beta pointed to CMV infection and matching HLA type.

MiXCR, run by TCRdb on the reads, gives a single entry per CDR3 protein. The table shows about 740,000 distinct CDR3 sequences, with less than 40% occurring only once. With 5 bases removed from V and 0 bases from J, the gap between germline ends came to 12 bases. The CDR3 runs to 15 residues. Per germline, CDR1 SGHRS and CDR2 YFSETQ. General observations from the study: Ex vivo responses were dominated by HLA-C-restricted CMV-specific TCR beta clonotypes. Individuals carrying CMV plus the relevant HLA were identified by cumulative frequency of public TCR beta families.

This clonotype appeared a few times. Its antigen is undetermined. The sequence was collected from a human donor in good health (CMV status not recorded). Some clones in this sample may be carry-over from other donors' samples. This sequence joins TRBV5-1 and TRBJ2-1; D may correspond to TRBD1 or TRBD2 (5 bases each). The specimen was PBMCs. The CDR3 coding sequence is TGCGCCAGCAGAGGGGACCCTAGCTCCTACAATGAGCAGTTCTTC. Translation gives CASRGDPSSYNEQFF.